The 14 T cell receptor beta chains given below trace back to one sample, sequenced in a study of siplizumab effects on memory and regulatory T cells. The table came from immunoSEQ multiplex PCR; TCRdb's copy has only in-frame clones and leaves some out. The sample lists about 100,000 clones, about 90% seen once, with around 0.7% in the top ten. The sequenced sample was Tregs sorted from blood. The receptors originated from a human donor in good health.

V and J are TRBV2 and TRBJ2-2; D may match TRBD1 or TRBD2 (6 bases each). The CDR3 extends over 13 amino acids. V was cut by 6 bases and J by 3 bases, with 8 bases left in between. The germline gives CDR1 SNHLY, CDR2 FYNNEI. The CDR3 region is CASRGGHTGELFF. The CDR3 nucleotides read TGTGCCAGCAGGGGGGGCCACACCGGGGAGCTGTTTTTT.

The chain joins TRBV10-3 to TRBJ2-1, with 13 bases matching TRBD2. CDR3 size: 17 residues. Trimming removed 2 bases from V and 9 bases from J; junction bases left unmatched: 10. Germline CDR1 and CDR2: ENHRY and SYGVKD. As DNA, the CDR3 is TGTGCCATCAGTGAGAGGGGACTAGCGGGATCCTTGAGTGAGCAGTTCTTC. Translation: CAISERGLAGSLSEQFF.

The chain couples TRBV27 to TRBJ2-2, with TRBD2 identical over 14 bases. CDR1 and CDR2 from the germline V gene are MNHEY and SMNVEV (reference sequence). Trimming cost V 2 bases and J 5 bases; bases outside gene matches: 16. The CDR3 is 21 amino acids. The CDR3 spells CASSLRRLGLAGELGTGELFF. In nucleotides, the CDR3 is TGTGCCAGCAGTTTACGGCGGCTGGGACTAGCGGGAGAGCTCGGGACCGGGGAGCTGTTTTTT.

This CDR3 reads CASSLSKGAGEQYF. The DNA for the CDR3 is TGTGCCAGCAGCTTATCCAAGGGAGCGGGCGAGCAGTACTTC. The rearrangement uses TRBV7-9 and TRBJ2-7; D is possibly TRBD2 (6 bases). From germline, CDR1 is SEHNR and CDR2 FQNEAQ (reference sequence). This CDR3 contains 14 residues. The V gene lost 2 bases and the J gene lost 6 bases, with 14 bases spanning the gap.

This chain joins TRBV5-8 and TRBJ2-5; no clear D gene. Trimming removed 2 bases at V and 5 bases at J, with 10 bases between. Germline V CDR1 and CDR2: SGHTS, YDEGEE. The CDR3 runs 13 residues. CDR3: CASSLLPLETQYF. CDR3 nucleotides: TGTGCCAGCAGCTTACTGCCCTTGGAGACCCAGTACTTC.

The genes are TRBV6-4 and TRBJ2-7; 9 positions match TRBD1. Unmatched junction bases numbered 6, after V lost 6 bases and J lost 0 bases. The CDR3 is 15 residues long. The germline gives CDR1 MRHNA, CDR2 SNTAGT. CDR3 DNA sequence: TGTGCCAGCAGAGCCCGACAGGGGGTCTCCTACGAGCAGTACTTC. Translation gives CASRARQGVSYEQYF.

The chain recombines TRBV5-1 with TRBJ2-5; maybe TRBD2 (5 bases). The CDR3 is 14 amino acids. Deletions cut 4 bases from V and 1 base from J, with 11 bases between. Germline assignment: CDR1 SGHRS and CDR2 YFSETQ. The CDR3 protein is CASSPGWTQETQYF. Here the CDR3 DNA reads TGCGCCAGCAGCCCGGGATGGACCCAAGAGACCCAGTACTTC. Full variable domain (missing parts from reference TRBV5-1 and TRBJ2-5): KAGVTQTPRYLIKTRGQQVTLSCSPISGHRSVSWYQQTPGQGLQFLFEYFSETQRNKGNFPGRFSGRQFSNSRSEMNVSTLELGDSALYLCASSPGWTQETQYFGPGTRLLVL.

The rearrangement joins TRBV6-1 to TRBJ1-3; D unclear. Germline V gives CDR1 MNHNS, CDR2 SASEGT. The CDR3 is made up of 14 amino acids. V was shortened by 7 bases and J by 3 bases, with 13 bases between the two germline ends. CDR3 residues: CASIPSMFGNTIYF. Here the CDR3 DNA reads TGTGCCAGCATCCCTTCTATGTTTGGAAACACCATATATTTT.

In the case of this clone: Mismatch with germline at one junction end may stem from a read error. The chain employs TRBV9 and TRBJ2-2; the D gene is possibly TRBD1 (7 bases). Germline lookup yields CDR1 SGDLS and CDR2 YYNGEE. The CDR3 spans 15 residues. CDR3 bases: TGTGCGAGCAAGATGCGGGACAGATTCACCGGGGAGCTGTTTTTT. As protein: CASKMRDRFTGELFF.

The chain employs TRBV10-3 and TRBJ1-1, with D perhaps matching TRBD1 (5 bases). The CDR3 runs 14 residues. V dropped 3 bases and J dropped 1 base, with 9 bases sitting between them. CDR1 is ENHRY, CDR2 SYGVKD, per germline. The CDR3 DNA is TGTGCCATCAGTGATAATAGGGGGAACACTGAAGCTTTCTTT. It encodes CAISDNRGNTEAFF.

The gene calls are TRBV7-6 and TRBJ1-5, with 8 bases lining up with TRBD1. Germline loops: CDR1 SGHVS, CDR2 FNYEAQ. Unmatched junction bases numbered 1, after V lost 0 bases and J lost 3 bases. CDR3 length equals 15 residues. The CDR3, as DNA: TGTGCCAGCAGCTTAGCACAGGGGGTCAATCAGCCCCAGCATTTT. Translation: CASSLAQGVNQPQHF.

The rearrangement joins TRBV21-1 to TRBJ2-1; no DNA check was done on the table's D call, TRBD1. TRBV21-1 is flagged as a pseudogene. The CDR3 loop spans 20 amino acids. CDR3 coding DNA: TGTGCCAGCAGCAAAGGAGGGATAGCCGGGACAATCGGCTTAGGCAATGAGCAGTTCTTC. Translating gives CASSKGGIAGTIGLGNEQFF.

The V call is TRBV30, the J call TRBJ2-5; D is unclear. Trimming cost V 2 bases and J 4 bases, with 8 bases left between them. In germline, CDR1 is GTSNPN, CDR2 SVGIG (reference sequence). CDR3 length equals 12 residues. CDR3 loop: CAWSPVGETQYF. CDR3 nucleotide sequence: TGTGCCTGGAGTCCCGTGGGAGAGACCCAGTACTTC.

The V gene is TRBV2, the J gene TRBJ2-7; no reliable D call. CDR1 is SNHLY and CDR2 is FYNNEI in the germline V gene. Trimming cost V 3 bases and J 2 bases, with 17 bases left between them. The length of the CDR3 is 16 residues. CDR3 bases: TGTGCCAGCAGTGAGACGACCACAAAACTACCCTACGAGCAGTACTTC. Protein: CASSETTTKLPYEQYF. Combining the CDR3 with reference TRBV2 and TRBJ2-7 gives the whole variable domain EPEVTQTPSHQVTQMGQEVILRCVPISNHLYFYWYRQILGQKVEFLVSFYNNEISEKSEIFDDQFSVERPDGSNFTLKIRSTKLEDSAMYFCASSETTTKLPYEQYFGPGTRLTVT.